This TCR beta chain appears in the sequencing data of a study of cytomegalovirus exposure and HLA in healthy donors (dated by TCRdb to 2016 to 2017). General notes on the study: According to an earlier analysis of a few hundred of the donors, roughly 180 million T cells yielded 117 million unique TCR beta sequences and approximately 300 Gb of sequence data. Roughly 320 gigabases of sequencing data and around 85 million unique TCR sequences made up an early release that covered over 550 HLA-typed donors. Of the roughly 400 genotyped donors, 80% to 90% were placed in the genetic ancestry cluster associated with self-reported Caucasian donors. The aim of the study was to test whether cataloging public T cell receptors could identify signatures of past pathogen exposure. The T cell repertoires of several hundred subjects were profiled by immunosequencing and related to cytomegalovirus serostatus. A separate validation cohort of 100 to 150 different subjects was used in addition to the roughly 720-subject first cohort. The study combined high-throughput TCR immunosequencing, statistical association of individual TCRs with disease status, and machine learning to predict cytomegalovirus infection status. A later analysis re-examined previously published TCR beta repertoires from 500 to 700 donors and added high-resolution HLA genotyping to investigate patterns of TCR occurrence. The later analysis used no new phenotypic data to find candidate immune exposures, relying instead on TCR beta sequences and their occurrence across donors. An earlier analysis of more than 450 of the donors used high-throughput TCR beta sequencing to judge whether each TCR beta V gene segment behaved as functional or pseudogenic. Donor age, sex, ethnicity and CMV serostatus were compiled alongside the repertoire data. Genome-wide SNP genotypes for about 55% of the roughly 670 donors were used in a later genetic analysis, which treated that subset as a discovery cohort. Every repertoire in the discovery cohort had been generated on one and the same sequencing platform. HLA typing covered class I and class II loci at four-digit resolution. Typing coverage varied by locus: about 620-630 donors for A, B, C, DRB1 and DQB1; roughly 510 for DQA1; around 570 for DPA1; 450 to 480 for DPB1. Because of strong linkage in the cohort, roughly five DR-DQ haplotypes were treated as single units for association and clustering. Among roughly 400 genotyped donors of the cohort, an average of around 250,000 unique TCR beta nucleotide sequences was sequenced per donor, of which roughly 18% were non-productive. What the work shows at the level of the full study, not this receptor alone: Because HLA typing was unavailable for some donors at each locus, only the typed subset was used in association tests. According to a later genetic analysis, donors in an Asian-associated ancestry cluster had fewer N-insertions in productive TCRs than the approximately 610-donor mean. A later genetic analysis associated a missense DCLRE1C variant with V-gene and J-gene trimming of TCR beta chains, and an independent cohort replicated the association. In vitro tests confirmed that a few of the cytomegalovirus-associated TCR beta chains recognize cytomegalovirus antigens. Assigning TCR associations to individual alleles was difficult when HLA alleles, especially DR and DQ, strongly co-occurred. Most TCR sequences were observed very rarely across donors, whereas some public TCRs were present in many individuals. In this cohort, only TCR beta chains were sequenced, and detectable features were limited by the absence of alpha or paired-chain data. According to a later analysis, most CMV-associated TCR beta chains appeared to be HLA-restricted, and the HLA associations seemed to be driven largely by CMV exposure. Because counts were too low, 15 or so rarely observed V segments, including chromosome 9 orphons, were excluded from the earlier analysis of several hundred of the donors. A later analysis associated 16,951 TCR beta sequences with specific HLA alleles at a false discovery rate of 0.05. A further reported finding was that TCR beta sequences accurately predicted the HLA-A and HLA-B alleles for most subjects in the first cohort. Linkage disequilibrium might explain the correlated functional status among segregating V segments, but an unknown experimental factor could not be excluded. The only immune exposure information available for the cohort was CMV serostatus. Roughly uniform sequencing depth across donors was assumed in presence/absence analyses, although this assumption may not hold. A group of highly shared sequence variants was considered likely to be a technical artifact of the sequencing pipeline. In an earlier analysis of around 600 of the donors, most TCR beta V segments appeared in productive rearrangements about 87% or about 30% of the time, broadly matching IMGT annotations. The study gave a list of about 170 TCR beta chains associated with cytomegalovirus. In a later analysis, HLA-associated TCR beta chains showed more clonal expansion and lower generation probabilities than non-associated chains that were equally common. The classifier was reported to diagnose cytomegalovirus status with high specificity and sensitivity in both the original and validation cohorts. Several of the top co-occurrence clusters appeared to be linked to parvovirus B19, influenza, CMV and Epstein-Barr virus, according to a later analysis. The authors suggested that the approach could potentially be extended to other disease states and immunological phenotypes. In a later analysis, the rate of TCR association differed among HLA loci, with DRB1 alleles having the most associated TCRs and HLA-C alleles having the fewest. Because the 87-base-pair reads could not distinguish some IMGT-functional V segments, including TRBV6-2 and TRBV6-3, those segments were excluded.

Germline trimming amounts to 1 base on V and 5 bases on J, with 10 as the count of junction bases outside the gene matches. Based on the germline V gene (reference sequence), the CDR1 and CDR2 sequences are PRHDT and FYEKMQ. The CDR3, cysteine through phenylalanine, is 16 amino acids long. Only the CDR3 portion is preserved as DNA: 48 bases, with reading frame beginning at the first base. The library was produced with the immunoSEQ multiplex PCR assay. The multiplex PCR relied on a mix of 60 forward primers for TCR Vbeta segments and 13 reverse primers for TCR Jbeta segments. A multiplex PCR assay on genomic DNA amplified the CDR3 region of rearranged TCR beta genes. The amplified TCR beta libraries were sequenced on the Illumina HiSeq System as 87-base-pair reads. The authors processed their data as follows. Across the 500 to 850 repertoires, a later analysis counted 60 million to 90 million unique TCR beta chains, roughly 11 million of which were shared by at least two donors. Raw reads were error-corrected and collapsed into unique sequences by a nearest-neighbor algorithm in which closely related sequences were merged to remove PCR and sequencing errors. CDR3 sequences were aligned to IMGT reference sequences to assign V, D and J gene segments. Each retained sequence needed at least a six-nucleotide match to both a V gene segment and a J gene segment. A rearrangement was called productive if the CDR3 had no stop codons and remained in frame with V and J, and every other rearrangement was called non-productive. CDR3 was defined according to IMGT convention as the region running from the second conserved V-encoded cysteine to the conserved J-encoded phenylalanine. In an earlier analysis of more than 550 of the donors, sequences lacking an unambiguous match to a single V gene segment were excluded. In an earlier analysis of some 590 of the donors, a V segment was called functional when productive rearrangements were above 56.7%, and segregating when the standard deviation between donors exceeded 5%. A statistical classification framework was built to diagnose cytomegalovirus status from the catalog of TCR beta chain sequences. In a later analysis, TCR nucleotide sequences were compared against IMGT/GENE-DB human TR gene sequences so that V and J genes could be assigned. Using the TCRdist pipeline, a later analysis assigned CDR3 sequences along with most-parsimonious VDJ recombination scenarios. In a later analysis, each TCR beta chain was defined by its CDR3 amino acid sequence together with its V-gene family, and reads lacking a unique V-gene family were excluded. To address suspected cross-contamination and a sequencing artifact, a later analysis removed 450 to 700 highly shared, low-generation-probability nucleotide sequences. A later analysis calculated a clonal expansion index for each public chain from normalized within-repertoire ranks of inferred template counts. Generation probabilities in a later analysis came from a VDJ recombination model fitted to out-of-frame rearrangements, and those results were checked against IGoR. In a later analysis, hypergeometric tests were used to score TCR-TCR, TCR-HLA and TCR-CMV co-occurrence, with a repertoire-size bias correction applied to TCR pairs. To estimate false discovery rates, a later analysis permuted the HLA or CMV assignments 20 times. In a later analysis, co-occurring TCRs were grouped using DBSCAN, and TCRdist sequence similarity was added for clustering within HLA-allele-positive subsets. Repertoires with fewer than 30,000 or more than 120,000 public chains were left out of co-occurrence clustering, as were about five repertoires with anomalous nucleotide sharing. As stored in TCRdb, this immuneACCESS dataset retains in-frame rearrangements with V and J assigned. A fraction of the clones does not appear; measured against another copy, unresolved V genes explain less than half of the discrepancy, and the remainder lacks a known reason. D and trimming were read from the DNA, whereas the V and J calls and clone size are those reported in that table. The sample table shows over 100,000 clones, and 65% to 80% are seen once. The top ten constitute less than 3% of the sample.

Worth noting for this clone: No antigen is known for it. Qualities for individual bases were not recorded, and no much larger clone is one base off.

The cohort comprised approximately 700 healthy bone marrow donors. At the time of sampling, every cohort member was nominally healthy, though immune exposures that went unrecorded were likely present. The donor was CMV seronegative and was included in the group of 352 seronegative cohort members. Each donor provided a peripheral blood sample, and peripheral blood mononuclear cells were used for TCR beta sequencing. The Qiagen DNeasy Blood Extraction Kit was used to extract genomic DNA from the blood cell samples. Sequencing input: PBMCs. Recombination joined TRBV13 with TRBJ1-1; TRBD1 matches 7 bases in the middle. This TCR was sampled from a female donor in good health and CMV-seronegative. The bases read TGTGCCAGCAGCTTAGTTCGGGTACAGGGGAGGACTGAAGCTTTCTTT. Translated, it reads CASSLVRVQGRTEAFF.